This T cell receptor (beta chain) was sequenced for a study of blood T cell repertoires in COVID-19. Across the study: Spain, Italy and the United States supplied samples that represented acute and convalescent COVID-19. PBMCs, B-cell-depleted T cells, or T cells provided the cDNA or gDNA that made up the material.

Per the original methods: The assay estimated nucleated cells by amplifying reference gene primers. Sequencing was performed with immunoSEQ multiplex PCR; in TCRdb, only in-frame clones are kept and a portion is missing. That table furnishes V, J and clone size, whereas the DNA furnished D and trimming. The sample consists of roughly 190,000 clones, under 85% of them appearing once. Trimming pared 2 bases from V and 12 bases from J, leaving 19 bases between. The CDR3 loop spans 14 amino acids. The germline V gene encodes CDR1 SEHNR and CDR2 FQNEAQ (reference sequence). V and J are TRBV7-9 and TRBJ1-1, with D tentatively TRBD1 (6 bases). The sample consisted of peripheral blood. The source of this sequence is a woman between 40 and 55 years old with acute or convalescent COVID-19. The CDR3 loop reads CASSLSAQGIKTFF. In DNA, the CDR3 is TGTGCCAGCAGCTTAAGTGCGCAGGGGATAAAGACTTTCTTT.